This T cell receptor (beta chain) was recovered during a study of blood T cell repertoires in COVID-19. The overall study: Whether acute or convalescent, the COVID-19 samples came from the United States, Italy and Spain.

This clone has a handful of counts. In the study's own analysis: Estimation of nucleated cell counts was performed using reference gene primer amplification. Clones were sequenced by immunoSEQ multiplex PCR, and TCRdb holds only the in-frame ones, with some missing. That table is the source of V, J and clone size, and D and trimming were worked out from the DNA. This table holds 90,000 to 100,000 clones, roughly 90% found once. V lost 1 base, J lost 10 bases, and 15 bases lay in between. The CDR3 runs to 15 residues. Germline V CDR1 and CDR2: SGHRS, YFSETQ. The receptor comes from a man aged 80 or over with acute or convalescent COVID-19. The genes are TRBV5-1 and TRBJ1-6; TRBD1 might be the D (5 bases). The sample consisted of peripheral blood. CDR3 residues: CASSLLGPMGSPLHF. In DNA form, the CDR3 reads TGCGCCAGCAGCTTGTTGGGGCCTATGGGGTCACCCCTCCACTTT.